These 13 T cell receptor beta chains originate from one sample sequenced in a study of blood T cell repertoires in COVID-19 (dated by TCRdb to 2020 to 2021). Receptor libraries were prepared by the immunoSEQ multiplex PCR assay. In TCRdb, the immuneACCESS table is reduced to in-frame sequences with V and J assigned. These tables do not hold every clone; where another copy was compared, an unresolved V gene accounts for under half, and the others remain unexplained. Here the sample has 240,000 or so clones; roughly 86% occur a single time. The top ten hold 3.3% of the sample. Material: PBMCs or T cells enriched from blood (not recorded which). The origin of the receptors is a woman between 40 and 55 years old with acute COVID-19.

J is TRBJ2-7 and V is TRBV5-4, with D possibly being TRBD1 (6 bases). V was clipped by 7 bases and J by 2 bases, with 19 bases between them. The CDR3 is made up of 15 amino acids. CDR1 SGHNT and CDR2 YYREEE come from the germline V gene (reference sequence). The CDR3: CASLIPGTKTYEQYF. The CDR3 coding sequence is TGTGCCAGCCTCATTCCCGGGACAAAAACCTACGAGCAGTACTTC.

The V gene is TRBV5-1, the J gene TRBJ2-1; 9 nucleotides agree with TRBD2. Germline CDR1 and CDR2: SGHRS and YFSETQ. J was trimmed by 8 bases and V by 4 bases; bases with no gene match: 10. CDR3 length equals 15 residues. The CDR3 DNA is TGCGCCAGCAGCCTTAGCGGGAGATCGTTGGATGAGCAGTTCTTC. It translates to CASSLSGRSLDEQFF. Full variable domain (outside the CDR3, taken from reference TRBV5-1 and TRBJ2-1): KAGVTQTPRYLIKTRGQQVTLSCSPISGHRSVSWYQQTPGQGLQFLFEYFSETQRNKGNFPGRFSGRQFSNSRSEMNVSTLELGDSALYLCASSLSGRSLDEQFFGPGTRLTVL.

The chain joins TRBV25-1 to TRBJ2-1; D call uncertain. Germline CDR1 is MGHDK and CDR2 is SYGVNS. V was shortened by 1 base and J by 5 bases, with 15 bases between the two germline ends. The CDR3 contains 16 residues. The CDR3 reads CASSESLGLPHNEQFF. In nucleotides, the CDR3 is TGTGCCAGCAGTGAATCCCTAGGCTTACCTCACAATGAGCAGTTCTTC.

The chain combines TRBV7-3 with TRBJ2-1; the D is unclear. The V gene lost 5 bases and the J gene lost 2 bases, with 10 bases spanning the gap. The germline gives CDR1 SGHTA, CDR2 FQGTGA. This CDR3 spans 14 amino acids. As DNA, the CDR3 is TGTGCCAGCAGCGCCGACTCGACCTACAATGAGCAGTTCTTC. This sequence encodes CASSADSTYNEQFF. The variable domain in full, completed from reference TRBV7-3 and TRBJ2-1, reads GAGVSQTPSNKVTEKGKYVELRCDPISGHTALYWYRQSLGQGPEFLIYFQGTGAADDSGLPNDRFFAVRPEGSVSTLKIQRTERGDSAVYLCASSADSTYNEQFFGPGTRLTVL.

This CDR3 is CTSSQEGHEQYF. CDR3 sequence (DNA): TGCACCAGCAGCCAAGAGGGGCACGAGCAGTACTTC. The chain links TRBV1 to TRBJ2-7; TRBD1, the table's D call, was not compared with the DNA. TRBV1 is recorded as a pseudogene. CDR3 size: 12 residues.

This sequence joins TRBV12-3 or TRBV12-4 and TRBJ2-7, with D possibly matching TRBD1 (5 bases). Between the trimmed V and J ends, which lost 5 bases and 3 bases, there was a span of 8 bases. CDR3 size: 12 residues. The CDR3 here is CASSPDSYEQYF. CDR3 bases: TGTGCCAGCAGTCCCGACAGCTACGAGCAGTACTTC.

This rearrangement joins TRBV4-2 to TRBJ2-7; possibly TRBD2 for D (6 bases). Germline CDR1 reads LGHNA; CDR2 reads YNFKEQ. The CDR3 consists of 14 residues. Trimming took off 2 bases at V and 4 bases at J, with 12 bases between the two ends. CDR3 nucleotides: TGTGCCAGCAGCCAAACCGGGACTGGGTACGAGCAGTACTTC. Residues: CASSQTGTGYEQYF.

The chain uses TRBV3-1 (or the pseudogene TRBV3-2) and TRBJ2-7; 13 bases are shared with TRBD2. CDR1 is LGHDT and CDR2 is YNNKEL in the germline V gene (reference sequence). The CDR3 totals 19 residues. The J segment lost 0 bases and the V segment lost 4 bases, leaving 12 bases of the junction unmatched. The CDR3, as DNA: TGTGCCAGCAGCCCTGGGACGGGACTAGCGGGGACAAGCTCCTACGAGCAGTACTTC. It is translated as CASSPGTGLAGTSSYEQYF.

DNA of the CDR3: TGTGCCAGCAGCGTGGGACAGGGTTTTAAGGATGGCTACACCTTC. It is translated as CASSVGQGFKDGYTF. The V call is TRBV11-2, the J call TRBJ1-2, with 9 bases that match TRBD1. Germline V gives CDR1 SGHAT, CDR2 FQNNGV. The CDR3 runs to 15 residues. V was clipped by 5 bases and J by 6 bases; unmatched bases: 10.

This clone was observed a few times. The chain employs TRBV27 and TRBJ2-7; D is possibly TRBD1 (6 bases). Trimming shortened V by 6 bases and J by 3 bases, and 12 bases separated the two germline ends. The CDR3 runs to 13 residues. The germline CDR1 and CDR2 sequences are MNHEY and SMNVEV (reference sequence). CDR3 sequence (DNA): TGTGCCAGCAGGACAGGTACCTTCTACGAGCAGTACTTC. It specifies CASRTGTFYEQYF.

The CDR3 DNA follows: TGTGCCACCAGTGGGGTCGGGGAAGCCAAAAACATTCAGTACTTC. This encodes CATSGVGEAKNIQYF. V and J are TRBV24-1 and TRBJ2-4; a weak D match, TRBD2 (5 bases). Germline CDR1 and CDR2: KGHDR and SFDVKD. This CDR3 region has 15 residues. V was cut by 5 bases and J by 0 bases, with 10 bases left in between.

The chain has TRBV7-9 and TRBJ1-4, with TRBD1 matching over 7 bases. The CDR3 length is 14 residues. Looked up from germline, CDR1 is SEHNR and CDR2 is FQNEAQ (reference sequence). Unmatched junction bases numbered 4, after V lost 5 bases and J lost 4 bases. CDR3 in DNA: TGTGCCAGCAGCCTGACAGGGATTAATGAAAAACTGTTTTTT. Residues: CASSLTGINEKLFF.

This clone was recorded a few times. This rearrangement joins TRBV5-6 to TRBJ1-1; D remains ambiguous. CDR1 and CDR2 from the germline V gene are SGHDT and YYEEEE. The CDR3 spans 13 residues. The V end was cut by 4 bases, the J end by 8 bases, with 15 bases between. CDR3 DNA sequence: TGTGCCAGCAGCAACCTCGACATCAGAGAAGCTTTCTTT. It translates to CASSNLDIREAFF.